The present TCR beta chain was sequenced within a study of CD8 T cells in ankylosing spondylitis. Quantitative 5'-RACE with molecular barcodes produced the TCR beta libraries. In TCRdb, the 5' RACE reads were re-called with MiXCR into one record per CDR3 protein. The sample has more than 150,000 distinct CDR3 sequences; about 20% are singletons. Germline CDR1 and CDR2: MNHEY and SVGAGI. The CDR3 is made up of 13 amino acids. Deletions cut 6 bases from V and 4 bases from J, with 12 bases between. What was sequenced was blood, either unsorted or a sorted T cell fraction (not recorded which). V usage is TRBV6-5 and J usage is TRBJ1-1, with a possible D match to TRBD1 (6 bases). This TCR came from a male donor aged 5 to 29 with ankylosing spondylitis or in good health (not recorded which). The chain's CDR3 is CASRQGLVTEAFF. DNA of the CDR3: TGTGCCAGCAGACAGGGTTTAGTCACTGAAGCTTTCTTT.